The 27 T cell receptor beta chains given below trace back to one sample, sequenced in a study of beta chain features in type 1 diabetes. cDNA synthesis used the whole RNA isolate, giving expressed TCRB sequences. The method was immunoSEQ multiplex PCR; TCRdb's version includes in-frame clones alone and lacks a portion of them. The table has 860,000 or so clones, 17% seen once. The sequencing input was naive CD4+ T cells from blood. All receptors come from a woman younger than 35 in good health.

This clone has a count of ten or more. The chain has TRBV7-9 and TRBJ1-4; unclear D gene. The germline gives CDR1 SEHNR, CDR2 FQNEAQ (reference sequence). The V end was cut by 9 bases, the J end by 8 bases, with 16 bases between. The CDR3 covers 13 residues. The CDR3 coding sequence is TGTGCCAGTGGGATACGGAATGAAGAAAAACTGTTTTTT. Protein: CASGIRNEEKLFF.

This rearrangement joins TRBV5-6 to TRBJ2-5; D perhaps matches TRBD1 (5 bases). V lost 1 base and J lost 0, with 10 bases in between. Germline values: CDR1 SGHDT, CDR2 YYEEEE. CDR3 length equals 15 residues. Here the CDR3 DNA reads TGTGCCAGCAGCTTGCCAGCAGGGTACCAAGAGACCCAGTACTTC. Its translation is CASSLPAGYQETQYF.

To note about this clone: The sample carries other DNA sequences with the same CDR3. The CDR3 reads CASSGRGGSYNEQFF. The CDR3 bases are TGTGCCAGTAGTGGTCGGGGAGGCTCCTACAATGAGCAGTTCTTC. V is TRBV19 and J is TRBJ2-1, with D perhaps matching TRBD2 (6 bases). CDR1 LNHDA and CDR2 SQIVND come from the germline V gene (reference sequence). V dropped 5 bases and J dropped 0 bases, with 11 bases sitting between them. CDR3 length: 15 amino acids.

The sample holds a few counts of this clone. V gene TRBV7-9 combines with J gene TRBJ2-5; D unresolved. Germline CDR1 is SEHNR and CDR2 is FQNEAQ (reference sequence). Trimming pared 3 bases from V and 0 bases from J, leaving 11 bases between. The CDR3 length is 15 residues. The CDR3 bases are TGTGCCAGCAGCTTTTTCAGCGTATACCAAGAGACCCAGTACTTC. Translating it yields CASSFFSVYQETQYF.

This clone has just a few counts. The CDR3 reads CASSFGQDRGYTDTQYF. CDR3 in DNA: TGTGCCAGCAGCTTTGGGCAAGACAGGGGCTACACAGATACGCAGTATTTT. The chain carries TRBV5-4 and TRBJ2-3; 8 bases align to TRBD1. The germline gives CDR1 SGHNT, CDR2 YYREEE (reference sequence). V gave up 2 bases and J gave up 2 bases; unmatched junction bases: 10. The CDR3 is 17 amino acids.

There are a few counts of this clone. V usage is TRBV5-1 and J usage is TRBJ2-2; TRBD1 matches 8 bases. Germline trimming cut 2 bases from V and 3 bases from J; bases unmatched to any gene: 0. Germline V CDR1 and CDR2: SGHRS, YFSETQ. The CDR3 is made up of 14 amino acids. The CDR3 sequence: CASSLQGDTGELFF. The CDR3 DNA reads TGCGCCAGCAGCTTACAGGGGGACACCGGGGAGCTGTTTTTT.

The rearrangement joins TRBV4-1 to TRBJ1-6, with 7 bases lining up with TRBD1. Germline trimming cut 5 bases from V and 7 bases from J; bases unmatched to any gene: 5. Per germline, CDR1 MGHRA and CDR2 YSYEKL. CDR3 size: 14 residues. The DNA for the CDR3 is TGCGCCAGCAGCGCCGACAGGGTAAATTCACCCCTCCACTTT. Its translation is CASSADRVNSPLHF.

Note on this clone: Additional DNA sequences in this sample encode the identical CDR3. The chain carries TRBV7-3 and TRBJ2-2; D remains unclear. Trimming removed 5 bases at V and 3 bases at J, with 7 bases between. The CDR3 contains 13 residues. Germline loops: CDR1 SGHTA, CDR2 FQGTGA. The chain's CDR3 is CASSPSHTGELFF. The CDR3 bases are TGTGCCAGCAGCCCCTCCCACACCGGGGAGCTGTTTTTT.

This clone was counted only a few times. The V and J genes are TRBV7-2 and TRBJ2-7, with 9 nucleotides matching TRBD2. CDR3 size: 15 residues. Germline V lookup: CDR1 SGHTA, CDR2 FQGNSA. V was clipped by 4 bases and J by 4 bases; unmatched bases: 8. The CDR3 DNA is TGTGCCAGCAGCTCCAGAGCGGGAGGAGGGTACGAGCAGTACTTC. This codes for CASSSRAGGGYEQYF.

V is TRBV4-2 and J is TRBJ1-2; D unclear. V was clipped by 5 bases and J by 0 bases, with 13 bases between them. Germline V gives CDR1 LGHNA, CDR2 YNFKEQ. The CDR3 is made up of 15 amino acids. CDR3 DNA: TGTGCCAGCAGCTCTCGACTAAGCGCTAACTATGGCTACACCTTC. It encodes CASSSRLSANYGYTF.

This clone was observed a few times. J is TRBJ2-3 and V is TRBV6-6; 8 bases line up with TRBD2. Looked up from germline, CDR1 is MNHNY and CDR2 is SVGAGI (reference sequence). This CDR3 region has 15 residues. V was clipped by 6 bases and J by 6 bases; unmatched bases: 11. DNA of the CDR3: TGTGCCAGCAGAACCGGGACTAGTCAGTCGGATACGCAGTATTTT. It translates to CASRTGTSQSDTQYF.

Only a few counts were recorded for this clone. The V and J genes are TRBV29-1 and TRBJ2-3; D unresolved. Germline CDR1 is SQVTM and CDR2 is ANQGSEA. The CDR3 consists of 14 residues. V shed 5 bases and J shed 0 bases, with 12 bases lying between them. The CDR3, as DNA: TGCAGCGTTTCCCTCCACCTTAGCACAGATACGCAGTATTTT. Amino acid sequence: CSVSLHLSTDTQYF.

This clone has more than one count but fewer than ten. The rearrangement joins TRBV6-5 to TRBJ2-7; 8 bases match TRBD1. V shed 0 bases and J 3 bases; nucleotides not matched to a gene: 7. The CDR3 totals 16 residues. The germline V gene has CDR1 MNHEY and CDR2 SVGAGI. The CDR3 loop is CASSYSSLGQVYEQYF. As DNA, the CDR3 is TGTGCCAGCAGTTACTCGAGCCTGGGACAGGTCTACGAGCAGTACTTC.

Only a few counts were recorded for this clone. The V gene is TRBV18, the J gene TRBJ2-4, with D unresolved. The CDR3 has 13 amino acids. Trimming removed 4 bases at V and 0 bases at J, with 4 bases between. Germline CDR1 reads KGHSH; CDR2 reads LQKENI. The CDR3 reads CASSQLAKNIQYF. CDR3 coding DNA: TGTGCCAGCTCACAACTAGCCAAAAACATTCAGTACTTC.

The chain is built from TRBV7-2 and TRBJ2-7; a weak D match, TRBD2 (6 bases). Trimming cost V 2 bases and J 7 bases, with 15 bases left between them. CDR3 length equals 14 residues. Germline CDR1 SGHTA, CDR2 FQGNSA. This chain's CDR3 is CASSLLAGREEQYF. The DNA for the CDR3 is TGTGCCAGCAGCTTATTGGCAGGCCGGGAGGAGCAGTACTTC.

A few counts support this clone. This CDR3 is also generated by other DNA sequences in the sample. The rearrangement uses TRBV11-2 and TRBJ2-3; D possibly corresponds to TRBD2 (6 bases). Looked up from germline, CDR1 is SGHAT and CDR2 is FQNNGV. The CDR3 has 14 amino acids. V was pared by 6 bases and J by 6 bases, with 16 bases between. CDR3 sequence (DNA): TGTGCCAGCAGTCCGCCCGGAGGGCCCGATACGCAGTATTTT. Translating gives CASSPPGGPDTQYF.

The rearrangement joins TRBV19 to TRBJ1-5; unclear D gene. Germline V lookup: CDR1 LNHDA, CDR2 SQIVND (reference sequence). V dropped 0 bases and J dropped 9 bases, with 6 bases sitting between them. This CDR3 contains 12 residues. CDR3: CASSIDRGPQHF. The CDR3 DNA reads TGTGCCAGTAGTATAGACCGGGGGCCCCAGCATTTT.

This clone was observed a handful of times. This sequence joins TRBV28 and TRBJ2-1, with D unresolved. CDR3 size: 13 residues. The V gene lost 6 bases and the J gene lost 8 bases, with 14 bases spanning the gap. Germline CDR1 MDHEN, CDR2 SYDVKM. CDR3 residues: CASRRSSSDEQFF. The CDR3 bases are TGTGCCAGCAGACGTTCATCATCCGATGAGCAGTTCTTC.

This clone was observed a few times. With a much larger clone just one base away, this may be a read error. The chain combines TRBV5-4 with TRBJ2-1; D ambiguous. The CDR3 length is 11 residues. V shed 2 bases and J shed 6 bases, with 3 bases lying between them. CDR1 and CDR2 (germline): SGHNT, YYREEE (reference sequence). The CDR3: CASSFFNEQFF. The CDR3 nucleotides are TGTGCCAGCAGCTTTTTCAATGAGCAGTTCTTC.

A few counts support this clone. The chain joins TRBV5-1 to TRBJ2-2; maybe TRBD2 (5 bases). Trimming pared 1 base from V and 4 bases from J, leaving 11 bases between. The germline gives CDR1 SGHRS, CDR2 YFSETQ. The CDR3 is 15 amino acids. The CDR3 coding sequence is TGCGCCAGCAGCTTGTTTTTTCGGGGCACCGGGGAGCTGTTTTTT. This translates into CASSLFFRGTGELFF.

This clone has a handful of counts. The V and J genes are TRBV27 and TRBJ2-3, with no clear D. V lost 0 bases, J lost 1 base, and 5 bases lay in between. CDR3 length: 14 amino acids. The germline V gene encodes CDR1 MNHEY and CDR2 SMNVEV (reference sequence). The CDR3 loop reads CASSLSRRTDTQYF. DNA for the CDR3: TGTGCCAGCAGTTTATCGAGACGCACAGATACGCAGTATTTT.

This clone was detected a few times. The chain recombines TRBV28 with TRBJ2-5; TRBD2 aligns across 13 bases. With V trimmed by 5 bases and J by 5 bases, 5 bases remained unmatched. In germline, CDR1 is MDHEN, CDR2 SYDVKM. The CDR3 runs to 15 residues. In DNA, the CDR3 is TGTGCCAGCAGTACTAGCGGGAGGGCCTGGGAGACCCAGTACTTC. Protein: CASSTSGRAWETQYF.

The chain uses TRBV15 and TRBJ2-5; TRBD2 matches at 11 bases. The CDR3 has 14 residues. The ends lost 4 bases at V and 9 bases at J; junction bases unmatched: 7. Germline V gene lookup returns CDR1 LNHNV and CDR2 YYDKDF (reference sequence). CDR3 in DNA: TGTGCCACCAGCATTCGGACTAGCGGGTTGCCCCAGTACTTC. It translates to CATSIRTSGLPQYF.

The rearrangement joins TRBV5-1 to TRBJ2-2; D may be TRBD1 (5 bases). The CDR3 consists of 15 residues. Germline loops: CDR1 SGHRS, CDR2 YFSETQ. Trimming took off 0 bases at V and 3 bases at J, with 9 bases between the two ends. The CDR3 DNA sequence: TGCGCCAGCAGCTTGGAGACAGATTACACCGGGGAGCTGTTTTTT. Translated: CASSLETDYTGELFF. Filled out from reference TRBV5-1 and TRBJ2-2, the complete variable domain reads KAGVTQTPRYLIKTRGQQVTLSCSPISGHRSVSWYQQTPGQGLQFLFEYFSETQRNKGNFPGRFSGRQFSNSRSEMNVSTLELGDSALYLCASSLETDYTGELFFGEGSRLTVL.

The chain is built from TRBV6-5 and TRBJ2-7; D gene uncertain. V shed 6 bases and J shed 4 bases, with 7 bases lying between them. The CDR3 runs 11 residues. Germline V gives CDR1 MNHEY, CDR2 SVGAGI. CDR3 in amino acids: CASRNRYEQYF. The DNA for the CDR3 is TGTGCCAGCAGGAATAGGTACGAGCAGTACTTC.

The rearrangement joins TRBV5-6 to TRBJ2-6; TRBD2 is a possible D gene (7 bases). The CDR3 extends over 19 amino acids. V gave up 4 bases and J gave up 0 bases, with 20 bases separating them. The germline gives CDR1 SGHDT, CDR2 YYEEEE. The CDR3 is CASSPRGRGHSSGANVLTF. Here the CDR3 DNA reads TGTGCCAGCAGCCCCCGGGGGAGGGGACACAGCTCTGGGGCCAACGTCCTGACTTTC.

This clone was observed a handful of times. The chain couples TRBV10-3 to TRBJ2-2; maybe TRBD2 (5 bases). Per the germline V gene, CDR1 is ENHRY and CDR2 is SYGVKD. The CDR3 has 15 residues. Trimming removed 6 bases from V and 5 bases from J, with 16 bases in between. CDR3 bases: TGTGCCATCAGCTTGGTGGCGGGTAGGACCGGGGAGCTGTTTTTT. Translated, it gives CAISLVAGRTGELFF.